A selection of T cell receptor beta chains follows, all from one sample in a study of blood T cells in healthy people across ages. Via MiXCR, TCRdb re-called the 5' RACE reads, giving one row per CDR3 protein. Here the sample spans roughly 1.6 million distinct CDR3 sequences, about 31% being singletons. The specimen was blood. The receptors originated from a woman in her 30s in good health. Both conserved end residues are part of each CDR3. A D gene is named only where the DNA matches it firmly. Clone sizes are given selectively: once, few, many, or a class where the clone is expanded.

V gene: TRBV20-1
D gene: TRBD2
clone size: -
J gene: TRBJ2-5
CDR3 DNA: TGCAGTGCGGGCCCCGGGACTAGCGCAGATTTCCAAGAGACCCAGTACTTC
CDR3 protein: CSAGPGTSADFQETQYF

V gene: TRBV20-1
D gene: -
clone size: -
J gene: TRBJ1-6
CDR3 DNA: TGCAGTGCTACGGACGGAAGCTCCTATAATTCACCCCTCCACTTT
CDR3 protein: CSATDGSSYNSPLHF

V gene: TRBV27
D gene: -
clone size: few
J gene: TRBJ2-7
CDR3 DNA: TGTGCCAGCAGTGGGAGGGACAGCATCTACGAGCAGTACTTC
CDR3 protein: CASSGRDSIYEQYF

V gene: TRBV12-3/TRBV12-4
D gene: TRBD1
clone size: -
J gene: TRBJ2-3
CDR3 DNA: TGTGCCAGCAGCTCAACCGGGACAGGGTGGACAGATGCGCAGTATTTT
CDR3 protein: CASSSTGTGWTDAQYF

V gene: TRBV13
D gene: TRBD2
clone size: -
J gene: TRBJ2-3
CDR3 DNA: TGTGCCAGCAGCTTAGTGACTAGCGGGGGCCTCAGCACAGATACGCAGTATTTT
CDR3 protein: CASSLVTSGGLSTDTQYF

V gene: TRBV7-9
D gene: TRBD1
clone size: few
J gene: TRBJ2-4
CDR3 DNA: TGTGCCAGCAGCTCCTTGGACAGGGGGGAAAACATTCAGTACTTC
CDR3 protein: CASSSLDRGENIQYF

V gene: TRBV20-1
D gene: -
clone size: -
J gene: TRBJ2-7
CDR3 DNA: TGCAGTGCTAGACACCTAGGCTCCTACGAGCAGTACTTC
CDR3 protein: CSARHLGSYEQYF

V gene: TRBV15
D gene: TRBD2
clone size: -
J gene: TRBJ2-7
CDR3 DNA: TGTGCCACCAGCTTCGATAGCGGGAGCCGGTACGAGCAGTACTTC
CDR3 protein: CATSFDSGSRYEQYF

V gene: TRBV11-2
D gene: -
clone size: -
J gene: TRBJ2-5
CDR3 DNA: TGTGTCAGCAGTAGGGACCCCCAAGAGACCCAGTACTTC
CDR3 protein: CVSSRDPQETQYF

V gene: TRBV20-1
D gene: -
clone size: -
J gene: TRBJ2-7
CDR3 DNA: TGCAGTGCGAATGACGTCAGTTACGAGCAGTACTTC
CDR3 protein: CSANDVSYEQYF

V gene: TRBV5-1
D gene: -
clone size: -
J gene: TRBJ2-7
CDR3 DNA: TGCGCCAGCAGCTTGGAGGCCTTCTACGAGCAGTACTTC
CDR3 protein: CASSLEAFYEQYF

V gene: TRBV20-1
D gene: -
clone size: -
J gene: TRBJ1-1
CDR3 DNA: TGCAGTGCTAGTAGCTCCCGAGACACTGAAGCTTTCTTT
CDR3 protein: CSASSSRDTEAFF

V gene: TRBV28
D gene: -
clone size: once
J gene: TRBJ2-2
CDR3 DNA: TGTGCCAGCAATTTTCAGGATAGCGCCCCTAACACCGGGGAGCTGTTTTTT
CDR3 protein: CASNFQDSAPNTGELFF

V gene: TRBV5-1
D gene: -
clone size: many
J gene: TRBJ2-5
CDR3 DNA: TGCGCCAGCAGCACCGGAGACAGTCAAGAGACCCAGTACTTC
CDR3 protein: CASSTGDSQETQYF

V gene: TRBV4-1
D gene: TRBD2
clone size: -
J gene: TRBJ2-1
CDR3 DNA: TGCGCCAGCAACCAAATAGCGGGTCCCTCCTACAATGAGCAGTTCTTC
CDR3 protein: CASNQIAGPSYNEQFF

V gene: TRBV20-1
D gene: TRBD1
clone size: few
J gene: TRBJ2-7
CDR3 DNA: TGCAGTGCTAGAGATGGAGACAGGGGGATTCTGACGGGCGAGCAGTACTTC
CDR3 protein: CSARDGDRGILTGEQYF

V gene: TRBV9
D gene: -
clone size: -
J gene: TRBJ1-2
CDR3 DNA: TGTGCCAGCAGCGTAGCACCACAGGGAGAGAATGGCTACACCTTC
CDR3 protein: CASSVAPQGENGYTF

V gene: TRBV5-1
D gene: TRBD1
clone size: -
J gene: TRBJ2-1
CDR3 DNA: TGCGCCAGCAGCGGGACAGGGGTTGGGTACAATGAGCAGTTCTTC
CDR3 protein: CASSGTGVGYNEQFF

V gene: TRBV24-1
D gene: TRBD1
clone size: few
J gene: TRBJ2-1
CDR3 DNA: TGTGCCACCAGCGCCGGGACAGTGTACAATGAGCAGTTCTTC
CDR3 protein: CATSAGTVYNEQFF

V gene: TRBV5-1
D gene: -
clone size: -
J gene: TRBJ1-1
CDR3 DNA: TGCGCCAGCGGGACGACAGGAACTGAAGCTTTCTTT
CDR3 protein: CASGTTGTEAFF

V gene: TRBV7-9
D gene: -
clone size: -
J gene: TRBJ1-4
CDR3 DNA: TGTGCCAGCAGCCCGGGACGCATCCTGGGTGAAAAACTGTTTTTT
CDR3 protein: CASSPGRILGEKLFF

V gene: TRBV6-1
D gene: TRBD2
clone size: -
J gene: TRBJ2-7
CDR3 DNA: TGTGCCAGCAGTGAACTAGCGGGTGTTAGCGCGGGCGAGCAGTGCTTC
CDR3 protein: CASSELAGVSAGEQCF

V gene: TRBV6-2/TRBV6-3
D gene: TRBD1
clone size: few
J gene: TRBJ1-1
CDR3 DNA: TGTGCCAGCAGTTACTCCGGGACAGGGAACACTGAAGCTTTCTTT
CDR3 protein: CASSYSGTGNTEAFF

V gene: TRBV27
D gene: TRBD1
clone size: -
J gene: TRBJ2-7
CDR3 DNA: TGTGCCAGCAGTTCCGGACAGGGGCCCTGCGAGCAGTACTTC
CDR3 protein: CASSSGQGPCEQYF

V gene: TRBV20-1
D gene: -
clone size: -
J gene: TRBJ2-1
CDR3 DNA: TGCAGTGCGGCTAGCGTGAGCTCCTACAATGAGCAGTTCTTC
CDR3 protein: CSAASVSSYNEQFF

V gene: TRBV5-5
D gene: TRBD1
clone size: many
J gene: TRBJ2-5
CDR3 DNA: TGTGCCAGCAGCTCGGGACAGCGAGAGACCCAGTACTTC
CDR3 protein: CASSSGQRETQYF

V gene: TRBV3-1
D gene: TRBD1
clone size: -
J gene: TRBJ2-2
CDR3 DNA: TGTGCCAGCAGCCCCTGGACAGGTACAACGGACACCGGGGAGCTGTTTTTT
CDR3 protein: CASSPWTGTTDTGELFF

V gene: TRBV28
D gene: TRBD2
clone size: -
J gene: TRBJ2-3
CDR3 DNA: TGTGCCAGCAGTTTGGAGGCGGGAGGGCCCCCAGATACGCAGTATTTT
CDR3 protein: CASSLEAGGPPDTQYF

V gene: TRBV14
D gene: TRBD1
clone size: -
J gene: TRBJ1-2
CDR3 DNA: TGTGCCAGCAGCCACTCACAGGGGCGAGATGGCTACACCTTC
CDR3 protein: CASSHSQGRDGYTF

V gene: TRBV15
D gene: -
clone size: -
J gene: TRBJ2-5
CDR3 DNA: TGTGCCACCAGCAGAGGACATTTCCCTCACCAAGAGACCCAGTACTTC
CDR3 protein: CATSRGHFPHQETQYF

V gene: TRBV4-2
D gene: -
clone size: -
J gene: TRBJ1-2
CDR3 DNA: TGTGCCAGCAGCCAAGATGGGCGCCGTGGTAACTATGGCTACACCTTC
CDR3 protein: CASSQDGRRGNYGYTF

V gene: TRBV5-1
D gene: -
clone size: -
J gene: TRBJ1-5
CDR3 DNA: TGCGCCAGCAGCTTGCTCACGCTAGATCAGCCCCAGCATTTT
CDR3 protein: CASSLLTLDQPQHF

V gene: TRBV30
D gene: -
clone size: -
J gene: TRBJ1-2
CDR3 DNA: TGTGCCTGGACTGGCAACTATGGCTACACCTTC
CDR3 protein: CAWTGNYGYTF

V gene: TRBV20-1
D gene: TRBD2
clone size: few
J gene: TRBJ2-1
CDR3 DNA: TGCAGTGCTAGACAAACCGGGACTAGCGGGAGTAAGTTCTTC
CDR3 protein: CSARQTGTSGSKFF

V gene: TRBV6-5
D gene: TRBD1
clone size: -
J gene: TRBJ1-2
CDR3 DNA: TGTGCCCGCAGTTACTCGACAGGGAATGGCTACACCTTC
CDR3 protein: CARSYSTGNGYTF

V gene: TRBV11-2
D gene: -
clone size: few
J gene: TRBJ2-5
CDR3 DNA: TGTGCCGGCCAACGGCAGGGGAGACCCCAAGAGACCCAGTACTTC
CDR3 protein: CAGQRQGRPQETQYF

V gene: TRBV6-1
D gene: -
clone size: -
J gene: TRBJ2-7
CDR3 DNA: TGTGCCATAACAGACAGAATCTACGAGCAGTACTTC
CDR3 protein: CAITDRIYEQYF

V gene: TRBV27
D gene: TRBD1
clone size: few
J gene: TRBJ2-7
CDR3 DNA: TGTGCCAGCAGTTTATTCCAGGGGGCGGTTGTCTACGAGCAGTACTTC
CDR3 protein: CASSLFQGAVVYEQYF

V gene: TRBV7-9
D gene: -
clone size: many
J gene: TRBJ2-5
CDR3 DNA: TGTGCCAGCAGCTTTGATTGGCGCGGAGAGACCCAGTACTTC
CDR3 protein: CASSFDWRGETQYF

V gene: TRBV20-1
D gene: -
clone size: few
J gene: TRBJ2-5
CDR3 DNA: TGCAGTGCTAGACACGGAGGGGAGACCCAGTACTTC
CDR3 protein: CSARHGGETQYF

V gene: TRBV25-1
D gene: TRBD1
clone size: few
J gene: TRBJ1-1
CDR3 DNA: TGTGCCAGCAGTCAGGGGGCGAATCTCCGGGCTTTCTTT
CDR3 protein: CASSQGANLRAFF

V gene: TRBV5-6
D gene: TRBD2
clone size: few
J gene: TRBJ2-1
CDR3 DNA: TGTGCCAGCAGCTCGTTCCGACTAGCGGGAATCTATGAGCAGTTCTTC
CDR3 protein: CASSSFRLAGIYEQFF

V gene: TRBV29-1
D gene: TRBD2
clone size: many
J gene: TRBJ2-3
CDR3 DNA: TGCAGCGTTGGCGGGGGGCCCCCCACAGATACGCAGTATTTT
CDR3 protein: CSVGGGPPTDTQYF

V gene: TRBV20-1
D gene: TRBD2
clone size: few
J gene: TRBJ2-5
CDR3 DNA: TGCAGTGCTAAGCGGGGGCCTAGTCTTCAAGAGACCCAGTACTTC
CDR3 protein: CSAKRGPSLQETQYF

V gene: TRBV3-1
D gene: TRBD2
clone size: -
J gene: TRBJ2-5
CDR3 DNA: TGTGCCAGCAGCCTCGCTAGCGGGGGCAGGGGGACCCAGTACTTC
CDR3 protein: CASSLASGGRGTQYF

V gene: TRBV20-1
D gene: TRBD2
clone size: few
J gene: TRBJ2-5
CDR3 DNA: TGCAGTGCTATAGCGGGGTTAGAGACCCAGTACTTC
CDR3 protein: CSAIAGLETQYF

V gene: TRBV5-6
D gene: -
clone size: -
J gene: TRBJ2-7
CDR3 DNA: TGTGCCAGCAGCTTGTTCCAGGCAGGGCGGAGGGGCGAGCAGTACTTC
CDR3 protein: CASSLFQAGRRGEQYF

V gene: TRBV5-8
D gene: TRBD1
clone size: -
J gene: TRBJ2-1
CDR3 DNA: TGTGCCAGCAGCTTGGACAGGGGGCATGGGGATGAGCAGTTCTTC
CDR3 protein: CASSLDRGHGDEQFF

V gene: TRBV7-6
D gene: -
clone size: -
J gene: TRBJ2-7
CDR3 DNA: TGTGCCAGCAGCATACGACAGAACTACGAGCAGTACTTC
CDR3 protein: CASSIRQNYEQYF

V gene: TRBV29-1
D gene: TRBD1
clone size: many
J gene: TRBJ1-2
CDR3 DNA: TGCAGCGTGAGAGGACAGGGCTATGGCTACACCTTC
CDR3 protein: CSVRGQGYGYTF

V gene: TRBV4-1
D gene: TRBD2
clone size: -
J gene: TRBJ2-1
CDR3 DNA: TGCGCCAGCAGCTGGACTAGCGGGGAACACAATGAGCAGTTCTTC
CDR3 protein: CASSWTSGEHNEQFF

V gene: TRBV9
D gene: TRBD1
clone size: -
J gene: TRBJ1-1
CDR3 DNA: TGTGCCAGCAGCCCGCAGACAGGGGAGAACACTGAAGCTTTCTTT
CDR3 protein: CASSPQTGENTEAFF

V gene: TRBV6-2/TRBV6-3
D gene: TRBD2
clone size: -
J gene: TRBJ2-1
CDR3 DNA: TGTGCCAGCAGTTACGGCGGGAGGGTCAATGGGCAGTTCTTC
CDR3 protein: CASSYGGRVNGQFF

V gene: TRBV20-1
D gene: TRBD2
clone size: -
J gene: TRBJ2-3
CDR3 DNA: TGCAGTGCTCCTTGGACTAGCGGACGCACAGATACGCAGTATTTT
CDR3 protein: CSAPWTSGRTDTQYF

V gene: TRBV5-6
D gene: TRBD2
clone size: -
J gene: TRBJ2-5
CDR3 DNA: TGTGCCAGCAGCTTGTGGGCTAGCGGGAGGCCTGAGCAGTACTTC
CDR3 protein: CASSLWASGRPEQYF

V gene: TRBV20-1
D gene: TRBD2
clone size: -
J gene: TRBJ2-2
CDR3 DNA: TGCAGTGCTGCGAGCGGGGGGGCTTTCACCGGGGAGCGGTTTTTT
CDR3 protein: CSAASGGAFTGERFF

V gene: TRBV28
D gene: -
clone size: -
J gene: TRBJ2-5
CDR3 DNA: TGTGCCAGCAGTCTTTGGACAGTGTACCAAGAGACCCAGTACTTC
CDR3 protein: CASSLWTVYQETQYF

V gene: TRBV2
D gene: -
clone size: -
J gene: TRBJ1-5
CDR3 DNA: TGTGCCAGCAGCGGGGTCCCCGGGACGGAGGATCAGCCCCAGCATTTT
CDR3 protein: CASSGVPGTEDQPQHF

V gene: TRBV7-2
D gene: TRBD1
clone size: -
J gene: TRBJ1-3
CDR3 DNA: TGTGCCAGCAGCTCAGATGGGGACAGGGGTCTTCTGGGAAACACCATATATTTT
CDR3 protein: CASSSDGDRGLLGNTIYF

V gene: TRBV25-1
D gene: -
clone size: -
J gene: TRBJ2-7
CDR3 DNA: TGTGCCAGCAGTGAGGGCTTCGTTCAGGACTCCTACGAGCAGTACTTC
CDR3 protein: CASSEGFVQDSYEQYF